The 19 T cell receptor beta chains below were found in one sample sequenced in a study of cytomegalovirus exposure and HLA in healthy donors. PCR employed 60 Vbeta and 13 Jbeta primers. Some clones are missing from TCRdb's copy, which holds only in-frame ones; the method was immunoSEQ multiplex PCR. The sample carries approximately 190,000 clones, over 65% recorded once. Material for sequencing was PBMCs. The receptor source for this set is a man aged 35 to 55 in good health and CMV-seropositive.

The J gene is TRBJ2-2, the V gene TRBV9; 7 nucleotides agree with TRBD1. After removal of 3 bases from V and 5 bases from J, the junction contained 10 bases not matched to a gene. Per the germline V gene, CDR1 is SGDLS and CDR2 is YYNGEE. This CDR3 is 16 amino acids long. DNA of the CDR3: TGTGCCAGCAGCGGTCACGACAGGGTCCGTACCGGGGAGCTGTTTTTT. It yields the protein CASSGHDRVRTGELFF.

The CDR3 region is CASQRLAEWGSTDTQYF. In nucleotides, the CDR3 is TGTGCCAGCCAGCGGCTAGCGGAGTGGGGCAGCACAGATACGCAGTATTTT. The rearrangement joins TRBV5-6 to TRBJ2-3, with 7 bases that match TRBD2. Germline V gives CDR1 SGHDT, CDR2 YYEEEE. Trimming took 7 bases from V and 0 from J; bases not matched to a gene: 14. CDR3 length: 17 amino acids.

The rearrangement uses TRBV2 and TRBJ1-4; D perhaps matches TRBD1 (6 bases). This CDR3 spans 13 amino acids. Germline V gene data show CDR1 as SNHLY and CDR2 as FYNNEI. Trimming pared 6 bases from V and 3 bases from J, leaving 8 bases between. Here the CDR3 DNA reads TGTGCCAGCAGACAGGGACCTAATGAAAAACTGTTTTTT. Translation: CASRQGPNEKLFF.

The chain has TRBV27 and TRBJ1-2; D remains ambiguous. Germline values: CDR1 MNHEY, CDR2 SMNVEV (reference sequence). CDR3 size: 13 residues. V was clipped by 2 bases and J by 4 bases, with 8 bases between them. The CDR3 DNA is TGTGCCAGCAGTTTAGAGGGCGGCTATGGCTACACCTTC. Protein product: CASSLEGGYGYTF.

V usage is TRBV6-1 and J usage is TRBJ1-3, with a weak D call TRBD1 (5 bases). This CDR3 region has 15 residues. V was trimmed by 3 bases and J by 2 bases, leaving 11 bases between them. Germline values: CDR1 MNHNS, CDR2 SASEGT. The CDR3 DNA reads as TGTGCCAGCAGTGAGGCTCCAGGGCCTGGAAACACCATATATTTT. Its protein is CASSEAPGPGNTIYF.

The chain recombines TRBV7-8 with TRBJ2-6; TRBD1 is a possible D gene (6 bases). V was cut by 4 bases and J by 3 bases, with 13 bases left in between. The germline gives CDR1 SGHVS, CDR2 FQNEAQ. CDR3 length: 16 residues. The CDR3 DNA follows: TGTGCCAGCAGCTCCAGGGGCAGGATTGGGGCCAACGTCCTGACTTTC. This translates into CASSSRGRIGANVLTF.

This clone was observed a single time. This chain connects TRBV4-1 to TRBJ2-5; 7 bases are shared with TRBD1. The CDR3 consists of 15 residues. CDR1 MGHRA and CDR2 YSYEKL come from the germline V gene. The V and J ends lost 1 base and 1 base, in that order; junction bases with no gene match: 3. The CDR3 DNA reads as TGCGCCAGCAGCCAAGTCGGGACAGCCCAAGAGACCCAGTACTTC. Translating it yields CASSQVGTAQETQYF.

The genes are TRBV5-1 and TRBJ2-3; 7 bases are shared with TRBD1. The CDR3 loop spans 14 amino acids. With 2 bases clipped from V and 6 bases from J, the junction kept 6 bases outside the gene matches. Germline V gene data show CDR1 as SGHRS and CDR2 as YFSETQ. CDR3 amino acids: CASSLGTAGDTQYF. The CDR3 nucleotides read TGCGCCAGCAGCTTAGGGACAGCAGGGGATACGCAGTATTTT. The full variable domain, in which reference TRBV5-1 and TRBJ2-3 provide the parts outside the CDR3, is KAGVTQTPRYLIKTRGQQVTLSCSPISGHRSVSWYQQTPGQGLQFLFEYFSETQRNKGNFPGRFSGRQFSNSRSEMNVSTLELGDSALYLCASSLGTAGDTQYFGPGTRLTVL.

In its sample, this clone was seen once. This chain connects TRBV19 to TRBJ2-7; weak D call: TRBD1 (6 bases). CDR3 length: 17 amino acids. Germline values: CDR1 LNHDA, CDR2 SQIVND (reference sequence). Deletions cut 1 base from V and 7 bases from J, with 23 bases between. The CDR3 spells CASSIAVDGWERGEQYF. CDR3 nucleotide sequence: TGTGCCAGTAGTATAGCCGTGGATGGATGGGAAAGGGGGGAGCAGTACTTC. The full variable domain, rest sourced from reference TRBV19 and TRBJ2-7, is DGGITQSPKYLFRKEGQNVTLSCEQNLNHDAMYWYRQDPGQGLRLIYYSQIVNDFQKGDIAEGYSVSREKKESFPLTVTSAQKNPTAFYLCASSIAVDGWERGEQYFGPGTRLTVT.

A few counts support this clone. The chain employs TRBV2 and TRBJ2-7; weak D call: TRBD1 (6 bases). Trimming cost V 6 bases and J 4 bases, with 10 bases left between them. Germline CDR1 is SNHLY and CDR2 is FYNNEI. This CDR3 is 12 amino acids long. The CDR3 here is CASRETGYEQYF. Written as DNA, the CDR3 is TGTGCCAGCAGGGAAACAGGGTACGAGCAGTACTTC.

CDR3 in amino acids: CASSHLAASGGLLPYEQYF. CDR3 sequence (DNA): TGCGCCAGCAGCCACCTTGCGGCTAGCGGGGGCCTCCTTCCCTACGAGCAGTACTTC. The gene calls are TRBV4-1 and TRBJ2-7; 10 positions match TRBD2. Germline V gene data show CDR1 as MGHRA and CDR2 as YSYEKL. Unmatched junction bases numbered 16, after V lost 3 bases and J lost 2 bases. This CDR3 has 19 amino acids.

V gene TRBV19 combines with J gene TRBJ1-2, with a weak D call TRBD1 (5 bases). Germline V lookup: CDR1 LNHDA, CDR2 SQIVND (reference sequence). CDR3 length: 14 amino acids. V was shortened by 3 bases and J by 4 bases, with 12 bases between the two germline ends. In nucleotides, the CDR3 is TGTGCCAGTAGTATCCTACAGGACCGCTATGGCTACACCTTC. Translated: CASSILQDRYGYTF.

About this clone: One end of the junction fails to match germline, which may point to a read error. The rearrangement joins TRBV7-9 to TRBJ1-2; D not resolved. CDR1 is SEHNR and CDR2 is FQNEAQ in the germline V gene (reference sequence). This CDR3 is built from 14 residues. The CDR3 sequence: CSSIRGLENYGYTF. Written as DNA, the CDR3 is TGTTCCAGCATTCGAGGGTTGGAGAACTATGGCTACACCTTC. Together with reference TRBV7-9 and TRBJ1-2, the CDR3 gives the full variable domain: DTGVSQNPRHKITKRGQNVTFRCDPISEHNRLYWYRQTLGQGPEFLTYFQNEAQLEKSRLLSDRFSAERPKGSFSTLEIQRTEQGDSAMYLCSSIRGLENYGYTFGSGTRLTVV.

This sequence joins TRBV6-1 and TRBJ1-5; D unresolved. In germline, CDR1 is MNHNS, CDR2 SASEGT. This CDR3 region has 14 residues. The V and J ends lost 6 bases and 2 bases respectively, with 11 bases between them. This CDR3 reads CASRSTEGNQPQHF. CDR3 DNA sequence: TGTGCCAGCAGAAGTACTGAGGGCAATCAGCCCCAGCATTTT.

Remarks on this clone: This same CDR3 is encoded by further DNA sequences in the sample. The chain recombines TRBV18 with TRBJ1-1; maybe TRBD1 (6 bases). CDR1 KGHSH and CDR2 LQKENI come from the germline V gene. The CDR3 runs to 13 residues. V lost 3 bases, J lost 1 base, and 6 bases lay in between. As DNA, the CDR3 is TGTGCCAGCTCACCGGGACAGAACACTGAAGCTTTCTTT. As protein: CASSPGQNTEAFF.

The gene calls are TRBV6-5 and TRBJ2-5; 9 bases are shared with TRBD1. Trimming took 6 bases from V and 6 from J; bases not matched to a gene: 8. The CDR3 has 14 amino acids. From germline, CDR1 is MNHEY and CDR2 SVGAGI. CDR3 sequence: CASSSGTGSQTQYF. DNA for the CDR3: TGTGCCAGCAGCTCCGGGACAGGGTCTCAGACCCAGTACTTC.

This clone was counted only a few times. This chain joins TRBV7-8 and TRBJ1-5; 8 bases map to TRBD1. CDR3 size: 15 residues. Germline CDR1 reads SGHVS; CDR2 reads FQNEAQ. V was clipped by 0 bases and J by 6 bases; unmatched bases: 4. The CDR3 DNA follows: TGTGCCAGCAGCTTAGCTGGACAGGGAGGTCAGCCCCAGCATTTT. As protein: CASSLAGQGGQPQHF.

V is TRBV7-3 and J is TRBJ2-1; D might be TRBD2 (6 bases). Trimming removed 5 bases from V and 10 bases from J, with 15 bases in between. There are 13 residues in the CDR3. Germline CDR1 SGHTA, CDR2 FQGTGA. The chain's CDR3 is CASSGGASEEQFF. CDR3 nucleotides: TGTGCCAGCAGCGGCGGAGCTAGCGAGGAGCAGTTCTTC.

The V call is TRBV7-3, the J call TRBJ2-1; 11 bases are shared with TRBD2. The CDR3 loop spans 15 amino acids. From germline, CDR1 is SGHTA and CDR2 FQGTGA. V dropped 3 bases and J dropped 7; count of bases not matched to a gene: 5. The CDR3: CASSFSGGAFNEQFF. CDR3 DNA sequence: TGTGCCAGCAGCTTTAGCGGGGGGGCGTTTAATGAGCAGTTCTTC.